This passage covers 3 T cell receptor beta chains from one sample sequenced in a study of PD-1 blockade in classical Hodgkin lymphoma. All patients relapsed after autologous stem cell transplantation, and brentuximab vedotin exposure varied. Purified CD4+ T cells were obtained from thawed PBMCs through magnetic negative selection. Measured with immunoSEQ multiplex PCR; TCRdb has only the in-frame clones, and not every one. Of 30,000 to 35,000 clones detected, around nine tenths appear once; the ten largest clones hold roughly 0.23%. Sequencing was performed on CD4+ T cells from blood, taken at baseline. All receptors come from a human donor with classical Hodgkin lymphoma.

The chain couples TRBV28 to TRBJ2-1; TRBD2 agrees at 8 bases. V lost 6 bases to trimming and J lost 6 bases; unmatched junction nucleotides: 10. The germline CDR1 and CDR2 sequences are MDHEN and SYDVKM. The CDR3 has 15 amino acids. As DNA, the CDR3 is TGTGCCAGCAGCAATACCGGGACTAGGGTCAATGAGCAGTTCTTC. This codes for CASSNTGTRVNEQFF.

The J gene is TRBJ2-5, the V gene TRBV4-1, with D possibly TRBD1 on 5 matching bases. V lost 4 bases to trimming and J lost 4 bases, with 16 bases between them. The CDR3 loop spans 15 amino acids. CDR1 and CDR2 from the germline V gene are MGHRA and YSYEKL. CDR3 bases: TGCGCCAGCAGCCCCCTGGGGCCCGTGGGAGAGACCCAGTACTTC. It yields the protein CASSPLGPVGETQYF.

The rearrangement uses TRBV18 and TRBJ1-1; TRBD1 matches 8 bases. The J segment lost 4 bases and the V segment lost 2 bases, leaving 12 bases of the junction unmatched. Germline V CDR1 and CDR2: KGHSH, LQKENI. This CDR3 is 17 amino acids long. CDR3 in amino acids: CASSPLHLDREVTEAFF. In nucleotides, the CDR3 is TGTGCCAGCTCACCATTACACCTGGACAGGGAGGTCACTGAAGCTTTCTTT.